This T cell receptor beta chain was profiled in a study of blood T cell repertoires in COVID-19. For the study at large: Specimens from acute and convalescent COVID-19 originated in the United States, Italy and Spain. T cells, B-cell-depleted T cells, or PBMCs provided the cDNA or gDNA that served as material.

CDR3 length: 12 residues. Germline CDR1 MDHEN, CDR2 SYDVKM. Trimming shortened V by 4 bases and J by 3 bases, and 7 bases separated the two germline ends. How the authors handled the data: Reference gene primer amplification gave nucleated cell count estimates. The protocol was immunoSEQ multiplex PCR, while the TCRdb copy is restricted to in-frame clones and leaves out a portion. The V and J calls and clone size come from that table; D and trimming were worked out from the DNA. The data show around 100,000 clones, more than 80% seen once. This TCR derives from a woman aged 55-70 years with acute or convalescent COVID-19. V is TRBV28 and J is TRBJ2-7; TRBD1 might be the D (5 bases). The sample comprised peripheral blood. CDR3 nucleotide sequence: TGTGCCAGCAGTTCCGACAGCTACGAGCAGTACTTC. Protein: CASSSDSYEQYF. Together with reference TRBV28 and TRBJ2-7, the CDR3 gives the full variable domain: DVKVTQSSRYLVKRTGEKVFLECVQDMDHENMFWYRQDPGLGLRLIYFSYDVKMKEKGDIPEGYSVSREKKERFSLILESASTNQTSMYLCASSSDSYEQYFGPGTRLTVT.